The clone carrying this T cell receptor beta chain appeared a few times. The data stem from a study of identical twins. MiXCR was run by TCRdb on the 5' RACE reads, yielding one entry per CDR3 protein. Among hundreds of thousands of distinct CDR3 sequences listed, roughly 8.6% were seen once. No donor was unhealthy or non-Caucasian. These same data were also listed under a study on yellow fever vaccine responses in identical twins.

Sequenced material: memory (CD45RO+) T cells sorted from blood. This TCR was recovered from a woman aged 18-35 years in good health.

The CDR3 sequence is CSARGAGATTNTGELFF. The CDR3 DNA sequence: TGCAGTGCTAGAGGGGCGGGAGCGACAACGAACACCGGGGAGCTGTTTTTT. This chain joins TRBV20-1 and TRBJ2-2, with 7 bases fitting TRBD2. Trimming removed 1 base from V and 0 bases from J; junction bases left unmatched: 8. This CDR3 comprises 17 residues. Germline V gives CDR1 DFQATT, CDR2 SNEGSKA (reference sequence).